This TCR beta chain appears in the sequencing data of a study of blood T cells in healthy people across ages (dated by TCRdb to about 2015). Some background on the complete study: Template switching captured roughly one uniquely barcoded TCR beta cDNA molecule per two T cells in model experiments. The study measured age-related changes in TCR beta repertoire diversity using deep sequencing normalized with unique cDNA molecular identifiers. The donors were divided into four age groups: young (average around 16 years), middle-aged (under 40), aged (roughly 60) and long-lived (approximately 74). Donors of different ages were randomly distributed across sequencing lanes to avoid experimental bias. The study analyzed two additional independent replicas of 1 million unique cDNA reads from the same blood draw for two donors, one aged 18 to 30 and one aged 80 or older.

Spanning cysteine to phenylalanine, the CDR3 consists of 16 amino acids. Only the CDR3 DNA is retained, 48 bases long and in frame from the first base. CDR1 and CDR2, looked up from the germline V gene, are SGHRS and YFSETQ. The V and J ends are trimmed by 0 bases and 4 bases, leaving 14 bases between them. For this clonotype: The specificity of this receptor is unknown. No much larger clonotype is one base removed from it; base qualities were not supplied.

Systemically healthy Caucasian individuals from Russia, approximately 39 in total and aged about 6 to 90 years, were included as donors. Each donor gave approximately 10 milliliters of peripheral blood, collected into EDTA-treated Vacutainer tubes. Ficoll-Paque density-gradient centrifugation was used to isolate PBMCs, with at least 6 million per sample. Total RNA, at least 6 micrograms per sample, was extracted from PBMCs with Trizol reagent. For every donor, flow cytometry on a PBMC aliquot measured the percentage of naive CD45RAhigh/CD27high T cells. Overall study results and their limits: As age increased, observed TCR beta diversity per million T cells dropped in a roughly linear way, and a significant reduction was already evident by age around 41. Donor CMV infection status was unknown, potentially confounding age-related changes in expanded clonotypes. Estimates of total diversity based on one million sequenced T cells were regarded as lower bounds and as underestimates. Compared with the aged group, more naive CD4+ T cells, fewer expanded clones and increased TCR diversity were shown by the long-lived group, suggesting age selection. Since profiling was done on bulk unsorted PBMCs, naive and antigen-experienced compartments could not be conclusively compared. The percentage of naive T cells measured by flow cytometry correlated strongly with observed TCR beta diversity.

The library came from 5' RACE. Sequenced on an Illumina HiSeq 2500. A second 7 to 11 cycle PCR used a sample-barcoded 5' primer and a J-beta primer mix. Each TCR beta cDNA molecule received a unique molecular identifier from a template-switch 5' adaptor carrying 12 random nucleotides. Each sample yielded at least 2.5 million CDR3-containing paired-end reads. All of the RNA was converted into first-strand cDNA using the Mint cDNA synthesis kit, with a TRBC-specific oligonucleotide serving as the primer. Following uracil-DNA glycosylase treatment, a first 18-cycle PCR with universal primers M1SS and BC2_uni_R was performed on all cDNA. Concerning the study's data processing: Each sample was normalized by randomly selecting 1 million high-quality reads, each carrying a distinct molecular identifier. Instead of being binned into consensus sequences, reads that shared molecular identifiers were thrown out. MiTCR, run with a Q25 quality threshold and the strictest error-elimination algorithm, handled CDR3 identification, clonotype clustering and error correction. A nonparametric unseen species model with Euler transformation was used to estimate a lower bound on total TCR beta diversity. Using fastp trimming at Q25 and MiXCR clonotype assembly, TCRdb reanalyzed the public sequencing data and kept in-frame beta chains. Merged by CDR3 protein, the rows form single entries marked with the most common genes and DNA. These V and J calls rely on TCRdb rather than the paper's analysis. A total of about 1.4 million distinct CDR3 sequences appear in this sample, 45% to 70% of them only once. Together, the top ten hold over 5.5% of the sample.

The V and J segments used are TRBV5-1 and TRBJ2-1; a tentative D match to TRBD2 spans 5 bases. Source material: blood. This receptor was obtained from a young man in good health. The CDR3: CASSLGTRVQYNEQFF. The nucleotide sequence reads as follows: TGCGCCAGCAGCTTGGGGACGCGGGTCCAATACAATGAGCAGTTCTTC.